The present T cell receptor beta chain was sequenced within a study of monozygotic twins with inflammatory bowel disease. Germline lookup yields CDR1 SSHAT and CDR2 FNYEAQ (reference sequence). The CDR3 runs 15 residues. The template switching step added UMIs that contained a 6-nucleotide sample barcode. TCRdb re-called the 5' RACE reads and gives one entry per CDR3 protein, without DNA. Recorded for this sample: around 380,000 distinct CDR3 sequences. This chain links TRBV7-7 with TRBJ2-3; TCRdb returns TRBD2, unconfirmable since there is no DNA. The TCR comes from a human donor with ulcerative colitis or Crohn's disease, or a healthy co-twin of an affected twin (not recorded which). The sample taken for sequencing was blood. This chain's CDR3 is CASSLGTRSADTQYF.